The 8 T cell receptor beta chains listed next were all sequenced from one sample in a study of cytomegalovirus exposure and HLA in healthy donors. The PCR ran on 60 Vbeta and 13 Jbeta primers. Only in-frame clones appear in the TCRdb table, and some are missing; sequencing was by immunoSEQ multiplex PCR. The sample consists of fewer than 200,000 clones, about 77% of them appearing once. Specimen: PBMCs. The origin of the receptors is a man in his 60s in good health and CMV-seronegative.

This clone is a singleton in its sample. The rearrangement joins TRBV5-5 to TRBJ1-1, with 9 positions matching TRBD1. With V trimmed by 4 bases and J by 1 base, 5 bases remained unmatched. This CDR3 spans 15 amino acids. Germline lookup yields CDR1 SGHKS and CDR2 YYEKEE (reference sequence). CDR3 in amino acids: CASSEGQGGNTEAFF. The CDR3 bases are TGTGCCAGCAGCGAGGGACAGGGCGGGAACACTGAAGCTTTCTTT. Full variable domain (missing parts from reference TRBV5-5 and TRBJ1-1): DAGVTQSPTHLIKTRGQQVTLRCSPISGHKSVSWYQQVLGQGPQFIFQYYEKEERGRGNFPDRFSARQFPNYSSELNVNALLLGDSALYLCASSEGQGGNTEAFFGQGTRLTVV.

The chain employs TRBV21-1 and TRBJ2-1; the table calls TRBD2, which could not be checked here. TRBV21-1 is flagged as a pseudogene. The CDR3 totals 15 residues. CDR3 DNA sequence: TGTGCCAGCAGTCTACTAGCGGGAGTAGGGAATGAGCAGTTCTTC. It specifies CASSLLAGVGNEQFF.

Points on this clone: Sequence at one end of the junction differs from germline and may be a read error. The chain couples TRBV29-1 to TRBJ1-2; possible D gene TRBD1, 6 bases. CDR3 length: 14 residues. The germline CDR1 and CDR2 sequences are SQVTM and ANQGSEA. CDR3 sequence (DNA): TGCAGCGTTGAAGATCGCCGGGGGGGCTATGGCTACCCCTTC. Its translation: CSVEDRRGGYGYPF.

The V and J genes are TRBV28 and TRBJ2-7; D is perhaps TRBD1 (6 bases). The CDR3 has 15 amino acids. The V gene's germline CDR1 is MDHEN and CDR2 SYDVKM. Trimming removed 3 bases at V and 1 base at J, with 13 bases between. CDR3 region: CASSFGQFPSYEQYF. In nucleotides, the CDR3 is TGTGCCAGCAGTTTTGGACAGTTCCCATCCTACGAGCAGTACTTC.

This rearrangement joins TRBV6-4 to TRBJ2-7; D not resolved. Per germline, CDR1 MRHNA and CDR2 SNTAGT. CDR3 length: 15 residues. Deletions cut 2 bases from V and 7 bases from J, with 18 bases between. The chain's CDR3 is CASSDVSPSPREQYF. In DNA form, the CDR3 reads TGTGCCAGCAGTGACGTTTCCCCCAGTCCTAGGGAGCAGTACTTC.

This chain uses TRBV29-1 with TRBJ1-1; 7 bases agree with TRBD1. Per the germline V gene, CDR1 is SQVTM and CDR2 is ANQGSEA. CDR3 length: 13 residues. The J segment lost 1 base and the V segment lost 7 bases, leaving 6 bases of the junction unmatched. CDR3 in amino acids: CSGRTGRNTEAFF. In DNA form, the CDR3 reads TGCAGCGGACGGACAGGCCGGAACACTGAAGCTTTCTTT.

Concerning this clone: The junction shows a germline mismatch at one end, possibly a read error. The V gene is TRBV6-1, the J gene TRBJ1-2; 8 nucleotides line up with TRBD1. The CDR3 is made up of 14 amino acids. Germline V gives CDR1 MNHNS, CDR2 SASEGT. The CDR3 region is CASGWTGLNYGYPF. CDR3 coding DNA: TGTGCCAGCGGTTGGACAGGGCTAAACTATGGCTACCCCTTC.

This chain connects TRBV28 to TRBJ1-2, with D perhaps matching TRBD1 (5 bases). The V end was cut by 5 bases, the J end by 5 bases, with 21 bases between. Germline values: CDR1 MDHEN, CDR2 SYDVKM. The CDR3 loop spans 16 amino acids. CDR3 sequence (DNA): TGTGCCAGCAGTGGCGGGACCCCCTGGGGAGGTTATGGCTACACCTTC. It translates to CASSGGTPWGGYGYTF.